The entry below gives a single T cell receptor beta chain sequence along with its context. What it binds is not known. The sample belongs to a study of T-cell reconstitution after alpha-beta-depleted transplantation in children. Study conclusions and caveats: When one year had passed after transplant, most T-cell counts and diversity came from newly produced T cells. About two months after transplant, alpha-beta T cells reportedly came from several hundred expanded graft clones. Surviving recipient T cells and thymic progenitors underlay high day-60 TCRbeta diversity in some patients.

The TCRbeta library was prepared with unique molecular identifiers. TCRdb analysed the PCR reads with MiXCR anew, one entry per CDR3 protein. Counted here are some 550,000 distinct CDR3 sequences, roughly 23% occurring once; the ten biggest clones make up around an eighth. The receptor's source is a boy younger than two who had a stem cell transplant for acute myeloid leukemia, so the T cells may come from the graft donor. Sequenced here: PBMCs, mostly from graft donor cells, sampled 360 days after TCRalphabeta/CD19-depleted stem cell transplant.

As DNA, the CDR3 is TGTGCCAGCAGCCCGCCCCTCTCTGGGGCCAACGTCCTGACTTTC. It codes for CASSPPLSGANVLTF. J is TRBJ2-6 and V is TRBV12-3 or TRBV12-4; no clear D. V lost 6 bases to trimming and J lost 0 bases, with 9 bases between them. The CDR3 extends over 15 amino acids.